The T cell receptor beta chain under discussion was sequenced for a study of beta chain features in type 1 diabetes. Overall study: Comparable age, gender and cell yields were observed in patients relative to healthy donors.

This clone was counted between two and nine times. Its specificity is not known. General study findings and limits: In all four CD4+ subsets, TCRB CDR3 length was significantly, moderately reduced in type 1 diabetes.

Isolated RNA was reverse transcribed in full, so expressed TCRB transcripts were sequenced. Sequenced by immunoSEQ multiplex PCR; TCRdb stores in-frame clones only, minus some. The sample carries about 930,000 clones, about a sixth recorded once. Germline CDR1 reads SGHTA; CDR2 reads FQGNSA. V was clipped by 5 bases and J by 2 bases, with 11 bases between them. CDR3 size: 14 residues. The TCR originated in a woman aged 18 to 35 in good health. The chain has TRBV7-2 and TRBJ2-3; D ambiguous. The source material was naive CD4+ T cells from blood. The DNA for the CDR3 is TGTGCCAGCAGCCCCCGTGCGAACACAGATACGCAGTATTTT. Its protein is CASSPRANTDTQYF.